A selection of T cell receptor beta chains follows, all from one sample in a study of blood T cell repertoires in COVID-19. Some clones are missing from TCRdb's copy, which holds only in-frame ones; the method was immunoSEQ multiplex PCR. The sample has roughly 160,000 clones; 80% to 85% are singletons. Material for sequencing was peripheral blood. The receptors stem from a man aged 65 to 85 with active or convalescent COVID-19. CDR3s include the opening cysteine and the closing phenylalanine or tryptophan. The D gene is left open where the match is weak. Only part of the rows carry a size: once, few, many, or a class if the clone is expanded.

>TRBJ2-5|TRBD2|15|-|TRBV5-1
CASSPLTSGRETQYF
TGCGCCAGCAGCCCCCTCACTAGCGGACGGGAGACCCAGTACTTC
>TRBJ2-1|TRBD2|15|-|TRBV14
CASTQTSGGYNEQFF
TGTGCCAGCACACAAACTAGCGGGGGCTACAATGAGCAGTTCTTC
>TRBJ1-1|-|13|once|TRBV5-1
CASRYERATEAFF
TGCGCCAGCCGCTACGAGAGGGCCACTGAAGCTTTCTTT
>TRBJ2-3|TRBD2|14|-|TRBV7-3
CASSTTSGEDTQYF
TGTGCCAGCAGCACCACTAGCGGGGAAGATACGCAGTATTTT
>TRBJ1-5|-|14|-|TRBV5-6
CASSSAARHQPQHF
TGTGCCAGCAGCTCGGCGGCACGCCATCAGCCCCAGCATTTT
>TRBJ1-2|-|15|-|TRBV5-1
CASSLETGPSYGYTF
TGCGCCAGCAGCTTGGAGACAGGCCCCTCCTATGGCTACACCTTC
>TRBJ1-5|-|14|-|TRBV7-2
CASSLGQGDRPQHF
TGTGCCAGCAGCTTAGGGCAGGGTGATAGGCCCCAGCATTTT
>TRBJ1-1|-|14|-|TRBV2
CASRGGPQGTEAFF
TGTGCCAGCAGAGGGGGACCCCAGGGCACTGAAGCTTTCTTT
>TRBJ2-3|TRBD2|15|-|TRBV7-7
CASSPTSGTRDTQYF
TGTGCCAGCAGCCCGACTAGCGGGACGAGGGATACGCAGTATTTT
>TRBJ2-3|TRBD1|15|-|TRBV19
CASSTGTGGTDTQYF
TGTGCCAGTAGTACCGGGACAGGGGGCACAGATACGCAGTATTTT
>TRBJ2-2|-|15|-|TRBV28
CASSRSWAHGGELFF
TGTGCCAGCAGCCGTAGTTGGGCCCACGGCGGGGAGCTGTTTTTT
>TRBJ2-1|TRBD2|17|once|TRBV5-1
CASTAGGRGSSYNEQFF
TGCGCCAGCACAGCGGGAGGGAGGGGATCTTCCTACAATGAGCAGTTCTTC
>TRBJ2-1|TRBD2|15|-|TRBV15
CATSRVSGGRNEQFF
TGTGCCACCAGCAGAGTCAGCGGGGGGAGGAATGAGCAGTTCTTC
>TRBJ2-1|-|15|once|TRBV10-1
CASSRTESSYNEQFF
TGCGCCAGCAGTCGGACAGAGAGCTCCTACAATGAGCAGTTCTTC